The sequence of this TCR beta chain was determined in a study of blood T cell repertoires in COVID-19. On the study more broadly: From T cells, B-cell-depleted T cells, or PBMCs came the material, which was cDNA or gDNA.

This table comes from immunoSEQ multiplex PCR, and its TCRdb copy is limited to in-frame clones, with some not included. The profile shows more than 200,000 clones, around 84% of them singletons. The CDR3 is 15 amino acids. Trimming removed 4 bases at V and 7 bases at J, with 19 bases between. Germline V gene lookup returns CDR1 MDHEN and CDR2 SYDVKM. Enrolled through a virtual design, the participants were between roughly 18 and 95 years of age and came from 24 US areas. Cohort 3 recovered donors had two negative PCRs, clearance, or symptom resolution. Material for sequencing was PBMCs or T cells enriched from blood (not recorded which). The source is a woman aged 45 to 65 who had recovered from COVID-19. The V gene is TRBV28, the J gene TRBJ1-2, with a possible D match to TRBD1 (5 bases). The CDR3 reads CASSSLWGVPGGYTF. The CDR3 DNA is TGTGCCAGCAGTTCCCTCTGGGGGGTGCCCGGTGGCTACACCTTC.